These 10 T cell receptor beta chains originate from one sample sequenced in a study of blood T cell repertoires in COVID-19. Generated by immunoSEQ multiplex PCR, the TCRdb table keeps only in-frame clones and is missing some. The sample contains fewer than 150,000 clones, around 80% of which appear only once. The sequencing sample was made of peripheral blood. The receptor source for this set is a man between 65 and 85 years old with acute or convalescent COVID-19.

The chain couples TRBV10-3 to TRBJ1-1; no firm D call. This CDR3 has 15 amino acids. Germline V gene sequence: CDR1 ENHRY, CDR2 SYGVKD. V was clipped by 0 bases and J by 3 bases, with 11 bases between them. The CDR3 loop is CAISESSGIDTEAFF. The CDR3 nucleotides are TGTGCCATCAGTGAGTCATCGGGGATCGACACTGAAGCTTTCTTT.

This chain uses TRBV7-9 with TRBJ1-2; 7 bases align to TRBD1. This CDR3 contains 13 residues. Germline CDR1 is SEHNR and CDR2 is FQNEAQ (reference sequence). The J segment lost 7 bases and the V segment lost 5 bases, leaving 7 bases of the junction unmatched. CDR3 loop: CASSGNRGTGYTF. DNA of the CDR3: TGTGCCAGCAGCGGAAACAGGGGAACTGGCTACACCTTC.

The chain links TRBV14 to TRBJ1-5; the match to TRBD1 covers 7 bases. Germline loops: CDR1 SGHDN, CDR2 FVKESK. The CDR3 is made up of 22 amino acids. Germline trimming cut 2 bases from V and 0 bases from J; bases unmatched to any gene: 22. The CDR3 sequence is CASSQSRAPAGDSPRSNQPQHF. CDR3 DNA: TGTGCCAGCAGCCAATCTAGGGCCCCAGCGGGGGACAGTCCCCGTAGCAATCAGCCCCAGCATTTT.

In this sample, this clone turned up a few times. CDR3 amino acids: CASRSAPPLYF. As DNA, the CDR3 is TGTGCCAGCAGGAGCGCCCCGCCACTGTATTTT. This chain links TRBV2 with TRBJ2-3; no firm D call. V lost 6 bases and J lost 14, with 15 bases in between. Germline CDR1 is SNHLY and CDR2 is FYNNEI. The CDR3 totals 11 residues.

This clone has more than one count but fewer than ten. The V call is TRBV18, the J call TRBJ1-1; a possible D gene is TRBD1 (6 bases). Germline loops: CDR1 KGHSH, CDR2 LQKENI. V shed 1 base and J shed 2 bases, with 11 bases lying between them. The CDR3 is made up of 15 amino acids. The CDR3 is CASSPLTGQNTEAFF. In nucleotides, the CDR3 is TGTGCCAGCTCACCACTGACAGGCCAAAACACTGAAGCTTTCTTT.

This clone has more than one count but fewer than ten. The chain couples TRBV13 to TRBJ1-4, with 10 bases fitting TRBD1. The germline CDR1 and CDR2 sequences are PRHDT and FYEKMQ (reference sequence). V gave up 8 bases and J gave up 7 bases; unmatched junction bases: 10. This CDR3 has 15 residues. This CDR3 is CASSSGTGESEKLFF. CDR3 nucleotide sequence: TGTGCCAGCTCCTCCGGGACAGGGGAATCTGAAAAACTGTTTTTT.

This chain uses TRBV2 with TRBJ1-1, with D perhaps TRBD1 (6 bases). Germline CDR1 reads SNHLY; CDR2 reads FYNNEI. This CDR3 has 16 amino acids. V lost 6 bases and J 0 bases, leaving 17 bases between the germline ends. The CDR3 spells CASRENRVGMNTEAFF. In DNA form, the CDR3 reads TGTGCCAGCAGAGAGAACAGGGTCGGGATGAACACTGAAGCTTTCTTT.

The V call is TRBV28, the J call TRBJ2-7; D may be TRBD2 (6 bases). The germline V gene has CDR1 MDHEN and CDR2 SYDVKM. V was trimmed by 6 bases and J by 0 bases, leaving 12 bases between them. The CDR3 spans 14 residues. DNA for the CDR3: TGTGCCAGCAGAGACCCGGGACTCTCCTACGAGCAGTACTTC. Amino acid sequence: CASRDPGLSYEQYF. Based on the CDR3 plus reference TRBV28 and TRBJ2-7, the full variable domain is DVKVTQSSRYLVKRTGEKVFLECVQDMDHENMFWYRQDPGLGLRLIYFSYDVKMKEKGDIPEGYSVSREKKERFSLILESASTNQTSMYLCASRDPGLSYEQYFGPGTRLTVT.

In regard to this clone: The same CDR3 arises from other DNA sequences in this sample as well. The V call is TRBV5-1, the J call TRBJ1-1; TRBD1 matches 7 bases. Germline CDR1 and CDR2: SGHRS and YFSETQ. The CDR3 is 15 amino acids. The trim removed 0 bases at V and 0 bases at J, leaving 2 bases unmatched. The CDR3 nucleotides are TGCGCCAGCAGCTTGGGGCAGGGGGTGAACACTGAAGCTTTCTTT. This gives the protein CASSLGQGVNTEAFF.

V usage is TRBV3-1 (or the pseudogene TRBV3-2) and J usage is TRBJ2-7; TRBD2 matches 13 bases. The CDR3 is 15 amino acids. Germline lookup yields CDR1 LGHDT and CDR2 YNNKEL (reference sequence). Trimming took 7 bases from V and 1 from J; bases not matched to a gene: 4. The CDR3, as DNA: TGTGCCAGCACTAGGACTAGCGGGAGATCCTACGAGCAGTACTTC. Its protein product is CASTRTSGRSYEQYF.